The 3 T cell receptor beta chains below were found in one sample sequenced in a study of cytomegalovirus exposure and HLA in healthy donors. Use of 60 Vbeta and 13 Jbeta primers characterized the PCR. Profiled with immunoSEQ multiplex PCR; TCRdb holds only in-frame clones, not every one. The sample has over 150,000 clones; 65% to 75% are singletons. Sequenced material: PBMCs. Receptor source: a man younger than 30 in good health and CMV-seronegative.

The CDR3 spells CASSPRAGQGQETQYF. The CDR3 bases are TGTGCCAGCAGCCCCCGAGCGGGACAGGGTCAAGAGACCCAGTACTTC. The chain couples TRBV14 to TRBJ2-5, with 9 bases that match TRBD1. Unmatched junction bases numbered 8, after V lost 4 bases and J lost 2 bases. The CDR3 sequence is 16 residues long. The V gene's germline CDR1 is SGHDN and CDR2 FVKESK.

The chain has TRBV2 and TRBJ2-5, with a possible D match to TRBD2 (6 bases). This CDR3 contains 13 residues. CDR1 SNHLY and CDR2 FYNNEI come from the germline V gene. Trimming removed 10 bases from V and 0 bases from J, with 12 bases in between. In DNA form, the CDR3 reads TGTGCCACACTAGCCCTGGACCAAGAGACCCAGTACTTC. Amino acids: CATLALDQETQYF.

The DNA of the CDR3 is TGTGCCAGCAGCGAGAAAGCGGGGGGGCGTCCCGAGCAGTACTTC. Amino acids: CASSEKAGGRPEQYF. This chain uses TRBV9 with TRBJ2-7; TRBD2 aligns across 10 bases. Germline CDR1 SGDLS, CDR2 YYNGEE. The length of the CDR3 is 15 residues. The V gene end was trimmed by 3 bases and the J gene end by 6 bases; junction bases not matched to a gene: 9. The complete variable domain, with remaining parts taken from reference TRBV9 and TRBJ2-7, reads DSGVTQTPKHLITATGQRVTLRCSPRSGDLSVYWYQQSLDQGLQFLIQYYNGEERAKGNILERFSAQQFPDLHSELNLSSLELGDSALYFCASSEKAGGRPEQYFGPGTRLTVT.